These 10 T cell receptor beta chains came from one sample sequenced in a study of blood T cell repertoires in COVID-19 (dated by TCRdb to 2020 to 2021). Receptor amplification or capture employed the immunoSEQ multiplex PCR assay. The immuneACCESS repertoire file appears here via TCRdb, limited to in-frame rearrangements. These files lack a portion of the clones; in checked studies, under half of the deficit traces to unresolved V genes, and the cause of the others is not known. The sample data list about 210,000 clones, and roughly nine tenths of these were observed just once. 1.5% to 2% of the sample is in the top ten clones. The sample consisted of peripheral blood. The source of these receptors is a man between 65 and 85 years old with acute or convalescent COVID-19.

The chain uses TRBV5-1 and TRBJ2-1; D is possibly TRBD2 (5 bases). Germline CDR1 and CDR2: SGHRS and YFSETQ. V lost 3 bases and J 0 bases, leaving 7 bases between the germline ends. This CDR3 is built from 14 residues. CDR3: CASSYRDSYNEQFF. The DNA of the CDR3 is TGCGCCAGCAGCTACCGGGACTCCTACAATGAGCAGTTCTTC.

This chain connects TRBV28 to TRBJ2-4; TRBD1 aligns across 10 bases. Germline lookup yields CDR1 MDHEN and CDR2 SYDVKM. The CDR3 spans 18 residues. The junction had 11 bases not matched to a gene; V was cut back by 6 bases and J by 0 bases. The CDR3 loop is CASRLTGGSRIAKNIQYF. CDR3 DNA: TGTGCCAGCAGGCTGACAGGGGGCTCCAGGATAGCCAAAAACATTCAGTACTTC.

The CDR3 DNA reads TGTGCCAGCAGCCTGGGCGGGACAGGGTTCTACGAGCAGTACTTC. It specifies CASSLGGTGFYEQYF. The chain combines TRBV5-5 with TRBJ2-7; 9 bases align to TRBD1. Trimming removed 4 bases from V and 3 bases from J; junction bases left unmatched: 8. This CDR3 spans 15 amino acids. The germline gives CDR1 SGHKS, CDR2 YYEKEE (reference sequence).

The chain joins TRBV11-2 to TRBJ2-2, with 7 bases lining up with TRBD1. CDR3 length: 13 residues. The germline V gene encodes CDR1 SGHAT and CDR2 FQNNGV. The V and J ends lost 4 bases and 5 bases, in that order; junction bases with no gene match: 1. The CDR3 nucleotides read TGTGCCAGCAGCTCACAGGGGACCGGGGAGCTGTTTTTT. This sequence encodes CASSSQGTGELFF.

This chain connects TRBV5-6 to TRBJ1-6; D remains ambiguous. The ends were cut back, 4 bases at V and 8 bases at J, with 13 bases in the middle. The germline gives CDR1 SGHDT, CDR2 YYEEEE. CDR3 length: 14 amino acids. CDR3 bases: TGTGCCAGCAGCCGGACGGGCGGGGATTCACCCCTCCACTTT. Translating it yields CASSRTGGDSPLHF.

CDR3 DNA sequence: TGTGCCAGCAGCTTAGTGTCAAGGACTACCGGAAACACCATATATTTT. As protein: CASSLVSRTTGNTIYF. The chain carries TRBV7-9 and TRBJ1-3; D remains ambiguous. Trimming cost V 1 base and J 4 bases, with 14 bases left between them. The germline gives CDR1 SEHNR, CDR2 FQNEAQ (reference sequence). The CDR3 runs 16 residues.

V is TRBV18 and J is TRBJ1-1; 11 bases map to TRBD1. With 4 bases clipped from V and 5 bases from J, the junction kept 3 bases outside the gene matches. The CDR3 length is 14 residues. Germline-derived CDR1 and CDR2 are KGHSH and LQKENI. In DNA, the CDR3 is TGTGCCAGCTCACAGGACAGGGGGCGGACTGAAGCTTTCTTT. Translating it yields CASSQDRGRTEAFF.

The chain uses TRBV2 and TRBJ1-1, with D maybe TRBD1 (5 bases). Trimming shortened V by 4 bases and J by 0 bases, and 12 bases separated the two germline ends. Germline V gene sequence: CDR1 SNHLY, CDR2 FYNNEI. This CDR3 spans 15 amino acids. The CDR3 loop is CASSARQPMNTEAFF. CDR3 DNA: TGTGCCAGCAGTGCGCGACAGCCCATGAACACTGAAGCTTTCTTT.

The chain carries TRBV27 and TRBJ1-6; D is uncertain. Germline V gene sequence: CDR1 MNHEY, CDR2 SMNVEV (reference sequence). V lost 6 bases and J 4 bases, leaving 13 bases between the germline ends. The CDR3 totals 15 residues. The CDR3 region is CASSYYVTYNSPLHF. CDR3 coding DNA: TGTGCCAGCAGCTATTATGTTACGTATAATTCACCCCTCCACTTT.

The genes are TRBV7-9 and TRBJ2-1; possibly TRBD1 for D (6 bases). In germline, CDR1 is SEHNR, CDR2 FQNEAQ (reference sequence). Trimming took 5 bases from V and 7 from J, leaving 21 bases between them. CDR3 length equals 16 residues. The CDR3: CASSATSGALRNEQFF. CDR3 nucleotide sequence: TGTGCCAGCAGCGCTACCTCAGGGGCTTTGCGTAATGAGCAGTTCTTC.